Listed below are T cell receptor beta chains from one sample, sequenced in a study of blood T cell repertoires in COVID-19. Only in-frame clones appear in the TCRdb table, and some are missing; sequencing was by immunoSEQ multiplex PCR. The sample shows approximately 99,000 clones, just over 85% of them seen only once. Specimen: peripheral blood. These TCRs come from a woman aged 55-69 years in a cohort sampled during active or convalescent COVID-19. The CDR3 runs from the conserved cysteine through the conserved F or W. Each record gives: clone size, J gene, V gene, D gene, CDR3 length, CDR3 DNA, CDR3 protein. The D gene is left open where the match is weak. A row's size may be missing; if present it is once, few, many or a size class.

.,TRBJ2-2,TRBV7-3,.,19,TGTGCCAGCAGCCACACGCCGCGGGGCCGGGACTCGAACACCGGGGAGCTGTTTTTT,CASSHTPRGRDSNTGELFF
few,TRBJ1-5,TRBV19,.,15,TGTGCCAGTAGTAGTTGGGGGCAGAATGATCAGCCCCAGCATTTT,CASSSWGQNDQPQHF
once,TRBJ1-1,TRBV14,TRBD1,16,TGTGCCAGCAGCCTGTGGGACAGGGGATGGGACACTGAAGCTTTCTTT,CASSLWDRGWDTEAFF
.,TRBJ2-5,TRBV7-8,TRBD1,16,TGTGCCAGCAGCTCTATGGACAGGGAGATGGAAGAGACCCAGTACTTC,CASSSMDREMEETQYF
.,TRBJ2-7,TRBV6-1,TRBD2,15,TGTGCCAGCAGTGATCCCGGGACTACCTTATACGAGCAGTACTTC,CASSDPGTTLYEQYF
once,TRBJ1-4,TRBV18,.,15,TGTGCCAGCTCACCCGGGGGTGGAACTAATGAAAAACTGTTTTTT,CASSPGGGTNEKLFF
.,TRBJ2-7,TRBV7-9,.,13,TGTGCCAGCAGCTTCTACAGAACCTACGAGCAGTACTTC,CASSFYRTYEQYF
.,TRBJ2-3,TRBV3-1/TRBV3-2,.,15,TGTGCCAGCAGCCCCACTAATCGGCTCACAGATACGCAGTATTTT,CASSPTNRLTDTQYF
.,TRBJ2-6,TRBV3-1/TRBV3-2,.,16,TGTGCCAGCAGCCAAGTTCCAGGGGCTGGGGCCAACGTCCTGACTTTC,CASSQVPGAGANVLTF
.,TRBJ2-3,TRBV11-2,.,14,TGTGCCAGCAGCCCCCTGCTAGCGACGAATACGCAGTATTTT,CASSPLLATNTQYF
few,TRBJ1-2,TRBV28,TRBD1,15,TGTGCCAGCAGGACTCAGGGGGTATCTAACTATGGCTACACCTTC,CASRTQGVSNYGYTF
.,TRBJ1-1,TRBV5-1,.,14,TGCGCCAGCAGCTTGGGATGGAGTAACACTGAAGCTTTCTTT,CASSLGWSNTEAFF
.,TRBJ2-3,TRBV19,TRBD2,17,TGTGCCAGTAGTAAGGGGACTACAGGAGGGCTAGCAGATACGCAGTATTTT,CASSKGTTGGLADTQYF
.,TRBJ2-3,TRBV7-9,TRBD2,17,TGTGCCAGCAGCTTAGTTGCACTAGCGGGACTGACAGATACGCAGTATTTT,CASSLVALAGLTDTQYF
.,TRBJ2-1,TRBV25-1,TRBD2,14,TGTGCCAGCAGAACTAGCGGGAGCCTGATTGAGCAGTTCTTC,CASRTSGSLIEQFF
.,TRBJ2-7,TRBV3-1/TRBV3-2,.,13,TGTGCCAGCAGCCAAGTCTTGGGGAGCGAGCAGTACTTC,CASSQVLGSEQYF
once,TRBJ2-7,TRBV28,TRBD2,16,TGTGCCAGCAGTTTAAGGTCAGCGGGAGTGGCCTACGAGCAGTACTTC,CASSLRSAGVAYEQYF
.,TRBJ2-5,TRBV7-9,TRBD1,13,TGTGCCAGCAGCCGAGGGGGCTCGGAGACCCAGTACTTC,CASSRGGSETQYF
.,TRBJ2-3,TRBV9,.,13,TGTGCCAGCAGCCGAGCGTATATAGATACGCAGTATTTT,CASSRAYIDTQYF
.,TRBJ1-2,TRBV6-1,TRBD1,12,TGTGCCAGCACTGGACAGGGAAATGGCTACACCTTC,CASTGQGNGYTF
.,TRBJ2-5,TRBV6-5,TRBD2,15,TGTGCCAGCATACGAGGGGCTAGCGGGAAAGAGACCCAGTACTTC,CASIRGASGKETQYF
.,TRBJ2-7,TRBV28,.,14,TGTGCCAGCAGTTTTAGGGGTGACTCCTACGAGCAGTACTTC,CASSFRGDSYEQYF
.,TRBJ2-1,TRBV6-4,.,13,TGTGCCAGCAGTGAGCGGGCCTACAATGAGCAGTTCTTC,CASSERAYNEQFF
.,TRBJ2-3,TRBV27,.,17,TGTGCCAGCTCCTTAGGCCGACTCCTAGATGGCACAGATACGCAGTATTTT,CASSLGRLLDGTDTQYF
.,TRBJ2-5,TRBV4-1,TRBD2,17,TGCGCCAGCAGCCAAGAAGCTAGCGGGGGGCCCTCGGAGACCCAGTACTTC,CASSQEASGGPSETQYF
.,TRBJ1-1,TRBV7-3,.,13,TGTGCCAGCAGGGAGGCCGGGTCGCCTGAAGCTTTCTTT,CASREAGSPEAFF
.,TRBJ2-2,TRBV9,.,15,TGTGCCAGCAGCGCCGCAGGTTCGAACACCGGGGAGCTGTTTTTT,CASSAAGSNTGELFF
.,TRBJ2-1,TRBV6-5,.,14,TGTGCCAGCACTCGTGATGAAACTTCCAATGAGCAGTTCTTC,CASTRDETSNEQFF
.,TRBJ2-3,TRBV7-6,.,12,TGTGCCAGCAGCTTAGGGCCGGATACGCAGTATTTT,CASSLGPDTQYF
once,TRBJ1-6,TRBV12-3/TRBV12-4,.,11,TGTGCCAGCGCCGGGTTCCCCCTCCTCCACTTT,CASAGFPLLHF
.,TRBJ2-7,TRBV24-1,.,14,TGTGCCACCAGTGAGCCCTTCAGTCTCCACGAGCAGTACTTC,CATSEPFSLHEQYF
.,TRBJ2-1,TRBV28,.,14,TGTGCCAGCAGTCTGGGAGTACTTTACAATGAGCAGTTCTTC,CASSLGVLYNEQFF